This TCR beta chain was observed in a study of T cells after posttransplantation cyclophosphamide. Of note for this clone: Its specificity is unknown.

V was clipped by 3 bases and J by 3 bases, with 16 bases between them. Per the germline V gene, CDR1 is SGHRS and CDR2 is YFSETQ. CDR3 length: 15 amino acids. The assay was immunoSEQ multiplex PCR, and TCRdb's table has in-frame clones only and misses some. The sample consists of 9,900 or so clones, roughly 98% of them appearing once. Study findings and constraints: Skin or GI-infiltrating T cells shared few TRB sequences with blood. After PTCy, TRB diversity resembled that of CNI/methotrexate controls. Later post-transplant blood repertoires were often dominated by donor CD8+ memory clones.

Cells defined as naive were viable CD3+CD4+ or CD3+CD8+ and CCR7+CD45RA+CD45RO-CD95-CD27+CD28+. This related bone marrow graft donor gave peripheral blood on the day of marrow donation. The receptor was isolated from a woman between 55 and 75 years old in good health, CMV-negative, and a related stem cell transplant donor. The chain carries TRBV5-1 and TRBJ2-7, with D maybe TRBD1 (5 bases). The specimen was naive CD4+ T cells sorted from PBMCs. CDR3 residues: CASSSTVLSYYEQYF. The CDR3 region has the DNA TGCGCCAGCAGCTCGACAGTTCTCTCCTACTACGAGCAGTACTTC. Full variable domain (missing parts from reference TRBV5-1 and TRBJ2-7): KAGVTQTPRYLIKTRGQQVTLSCSPISGHRSVSWYQQTPGQGLQFLFEYFSETQRNKGNFPGRFSGRQFSNSRSEMNVSTLELGDSALYLCASSSTVLSYYEQYFGPGTRLTVT.